These T cell receptor beta chains were read from a single sample in a study of cytomegalovirus exposure and HLA in healthy donors. Method: immunoSEQ multiplex PCR; TCRdb's copy keeps in-frame clones and lacks some. The sample lists over 200,000 clones; around 88% were seen once. The sample consisted of PBMCs. These TCRs come from a woman between 18 and 30 years old in good health and CMV-seronegative. Each CDR3 is given with its conserved first and last residue. Fields, in order: V gene, D gene, J gene, clone size, CDR3 protein, CDR3 DNA. A D gene is named only where the DNA matches it firmly. Expanded clones get a size class; other rows say once, few or many, or leave the size out.

TRBV7-3	TRBD1	TRBJ2-7	.	CASSSAGTGSYEQYF	TGTGCCAGCAGCTCCGCCGGGACAGGGTCCTACGAGCAGTACTTC
TRBV2	.	TRBJ1-5	once	CASSDGQGGQPQHF	TGTGCCAGCAGTGATGGTCAGGGAGGTCAGCCCCAGCATTTT
TRBV12-5	.	TRBJ2-2	few	CASGLVPLGGLGTGELFF	TGTGCTAGTGGTTTGGTGCCTCTCGGGGGGCTGGGGACCGGGGAGCTGTTTTTT
TRBV5-4	TRBD1	TRBJ1-1	.	CASSLGTGLMNTEAFF	TGTGCCAGCAGCTTGGGGACAGGACTAATGAACACTGAAGCTTTCTTT
TRBV7-2	TRBD2	TRBJ2-5	.	CASSYISGRGETQYF	TGTGCCAGCAGCTACATTAGCGGGAGGGGGGAGACCCAGTACTTC
TRBV11-3	.	TRBJ2-7	.	CASSRRAGYSSYEQYF	TGTGCCAGCAGCAGGCGAGCGGGTTATAGCTCCTACGAGCAGTACTTC
TRBV9	TRBD2	TRBJ2-1	.	CASSILPTSGSNEQFF	TGTGCCAGCAGCATCCTCCCCACTAGCGGGAGCAATGAGCAGTTCTTC
TRBV7-9	.	TRBJ1-4	.	CASSPQGRGDEKLFF	TGTGCCAGCAGCCCCCAAGGACGGGGGGATGAAAAACTGTTTTTT
TRBV4-2	.	TRBJ1-4	.	CASSQDWAVNEKLFF	TGTGCCAGCAGCCAAGATTGGGCAGTTAATGAAAAACTGTTTTTT
TRBV5-4	.	TRBJ2-1	few	CASSLGSGAYNEQFF	TGTGCCAGCAGCTTGGGGAGTGGGGCGTACAATGAGCAGTTCTTC
TRBV14	.	TRBJ1-5	.	CASSPDDRKIFSNQPQHF	TGTGCCAGCAGCCCAGATGACAGGAAAATTTTTAGCAATCAGCCCCAGCATTTT
TRBV2	TRBD1	TRBJ1-4	.	CASSPGQGKLFF	TGTGCCAGCAGCCCGGGACAGGGAAAACTGTTTTTT
TRBV7-8	.	TRBJ2-5	.	CASSLGLRQRQQETQYF	TGTGCCAGCAGCTTAGGGCTGCGACAGAGGCAGCAAGAGACCCAGTACTTC
TRBV27	.	TRBJ1-1	.	CASSLYSWQGDTEAFF	TGTGCCAGCAGTTTATATTCTTGGCAGGGCGACACTGAAGCTTTCTTT
TRBV7-3	TRBD2	TRBJ2-3	.	CASSIGSSGSSDTQYF	TGTGCCAGCAGTATAGGGTCTAGCGGGAGTTCGGATACGCAGTATTTT
TRBV7-9	.	TRBJ2-7	few	CASSRITYEQYF	TGTGCCAGCAGCCGTATAACCTACGAGCAGTACTTC
TRBV19	.	TRBJ1-2	.	CASTKTGRANYGYTF	TGTGCCAGTACCAAGACGGGGAGGGCTAACTATGGCTACACCTTC
TRBV9	.	TRBJ1-6	.	CASSVESGRHNSPLHF	TGTGCCAGCAGCGTAGAGTCAGGGCGGCATAATTCACCCCTCCACTTT
TRBV10-3	.	TRBJ1-4	.	CAISVQTNEKLFF	TGTGCCATCAGTGTACAGACTAATGAAAAACTGTTTTTT
TRBV5-1	.	TRBJ2-1	.	CASSLGLGVGNEQFF	TGCGCCAGCAGCTTGGGGCTCGGGGTAGGCAATGAGCAGTTCTTC
TRBV9	TRBD2	TRBJ2-1	.	CASSSSGGNTYNEQFF	TGTGCCAGCAGCTCGTCGGGAGGCAACACCTACAATGAGCAGTTCTTC
TRBV10-3	TRBD2	TRBJ2-1	.	CATGLAGYNEQFF	TGTGCCACCGGACTAGCGGGATACAATGAGCAGTTCTTC
TRBV5-1	TRBD2	TRBJ2-1	.	CASSFSLAGPNEQFF	TGCGCCAGCAGCTTTTCACTAGCGGGACCCAATGAGCAGTTCTTC
TRBV5-1	.	TRBJ1-2	.	CASSLEARGGYTF	TGCGCCAGCAGCTTGGAGGCCAGGGGTGGCTACACCTTC
TRBV19	TRBD1	TRBJ2-2	.	CASSGPGQYTGELFF	TGTGCCAGTAGTGGGCCGGGACAGTACACCGGGGAGCTGTTTTTT
TRBV4-3	TRBD2	TRBJ2-1	.	CASSQILAGYNEQFF	TGCGCCAGCAGCCAGATACTAGCGGGCTACAATGAGCAGTTCTTC
TRBV18	.	TRBJ1-3	.	CASSPTGSSGNTIYF	TGTGCCAGCTCACCGACGGGGAGCTCTGGAAACACCATATATTTT
TRBV6-5	TRBD1	TRBJ2-7	few	CASSAQGVPYEQYF	TGTGCCAGCAGTGCCCAGGGGGTCCCCTACGAGCAGTACTTC
TRBV27	TRBD2	TRBJ2-7	once	CASSTTSGSSYEQYF	TGTGCCAGCAGCACAACTAGCGGGAGCTCCTACGAGCAGTACTTC
TRBV5-6	.	TRBJ2-5	.	CASSFMGGGETQYF	TGTGCCAGCAGCTTTATGGGAGGCGGGGAGACCCAGTACTTC
TRBV18	.	TRBJ2-5	.	CASSPPGTLRGTQYF	TGTGCCAGCTCACCACCCGGGACGCTCAGGGGGACCCAGTACTTC
TRBV7-8	TRBD1	TRBJ1-1	.	CASSFRTGGNTEAFF	TGTGCCAGCAGCTTTCGGACAGGGGGCAACACTGAAGCTTTCTTT